These T cell receptor beta chains were read from a single sample in a study of identical twins. TCRdb re-analysed the 5' RACE reads in MiXCR, keeping a single row per CDR3 protein. The sample lists about 240,000 distinct CDR3 sequences; roughly a tenth were seen once. The sample was memory T cells sorted from blood. The receptors shown here come from a man between 50 and 59 years old in good health. Both conserved end residues are part of each CDR3. A D gene is named only where the DNA matches it firmly. Not every row has a clone size; where given, it reads once, few, many or a size class.

abundance: few; v_gene: TRBV12-3/TRBV12-4; d_gene: NA; j_gene: TRBJ1-6; CDR3aa: CASSLLVDSPLHF; CDR3nt: TGTGCCAGCAGTTTATTAGTGGATTCACCCCTCCACTTT
abundance: few; v_gene: TRBV7-9; d_gene: NA; j_gene: TRBJ2-3; CDR3aa: CASSPSFDTQYF; CDR3nt: TGTGCCAGCAGCCCCTCATTCGATACGCAGTATTTT
abundance: many; v_gene: TRBV28; d_gene: TRBD2; j_gene: TRBJ2-3; CDR3aa: CASSSPGTSSRDTQYF; CDR3nt: TGTGCCAGCAGTTCACCAGGGACTAGCTCGAGAGATACGCAGTATTTT
abundance: few; v_gene: TRBV6-2/TRBV6-3; d_gene: NA; j_gene: TRBJ2-3; CDR3aa: CASQRLNSLTDTQYF; CDR3nt: TGTGCCAGTCAGCGACTGAATTCACTTACAGATACGCAGTATTTT
abundance: NA; v_gene: TRBV11-2; d_gene: NA; j_gene: TRBJ2-3; CDR3aa: CASAQGRLPAPSTDTQYF; CDR3nt: TGTGCCAGTGCCCAGGGAAGGCTACCCGCTCCTAGCACAGATACGCAGTATTTT
abundance: few; v_gene: TRBV28; d_gene: TRBD2; j_gene: TRBJ2-7; CDR3aa: CASSLINTGLAGGRTYEQYF; CDR3nt: TGTGCCAGCAGTCTTATTAACACGGGACTAGCGGGAGGCCGTACCTACGAGCAGTACTTC
abundance: NA; v_gene: TRBV7-9; d_gene: TRBD2; j_gene: TRBJ2-3; CDR3aa: CASSYPGTSGQYTQYF; CDR3nt: TGTGCCAGCAGCTATCCCGGGACTAGCGGCCAATATACGCAGTATTTT
abundance: few; v_gene: TRBV9; d_gene: TRBD2; j_gene: TRBJ2-1; CDR3aa: CASSVETSGNYNEQFF; CDR3nt: TGTGCCAGCAGCGTAGAAACTAGCGGGAACTACAATGAGCAGTTCTTC
abundance: NA; v_gene: TRBV20-1; d_gene: NA; j_gene: TRBJ2-7; CDR3aa: CSAPPGGGDYEQYF; CDR3nt: TGCAGTGCTCCCCCAGGAGGGGGAGACTACGAGCAGTACTTC
abundance: many; v_gene: TRBV20-1; d_gene: TRBD1; j_gene: TRBJ1-2; CDR3aa: CSARDLSRDRGRSGYTF; CDR3nt: TGCAGTGCTAGAGATTTATCCCGGGACAGGGGTAGGTCTGGCTACACCTTC
abundance: many; v_gene: TRBV5-5; d_gene: TRBD1; j_gene: TRBJ1-1; CDR3aa: CASSWGQGNTEAFF; CDR3nt: TGTGCCAGCAGCTGGGGACAGGGTAACACTGAAGCTTTCTTT
abundance: NA; v_gene: TRBV4-3; d_gene: NA; j_gene: TRBJ2-2; CDR3aa: CASSQDYSGVVGELFF; CDR3nt: TGCGCCAGCAGCCAAGATTACTCGGGAGTTGTCGGGGAGCTGTTTTTT
abundance: many; v_gene: TRBV7-2; d_gene: TRBD1; j_gene: TRBJ2-3; CDR3aa: CASSTRQGATDTQYF; CDR3nt: TGTGCCAGCAGCACACGACAGGGGGCGACAGATACGCAGTATTTT
abundance: many; v_gene: TRBV5-5; d_gene: NA; j_gene: TRBJ2-3; CDR3aa: CASSLEATDTQYF; CDR3nt: TGTGCCAGCAGCTTGGAGGCGACAGATACGCAGTATTTT
abundance: many; v_gene: TRBV20-1; d_gene: TRBD2; j_gene: TRBJ2-1; CDR3aa: CSARDPGLAIDEQFF; CDR3nt: TGCAGTGCTAGAGATCCTGGACTAGCTATTGATGAGCAGTTCTTC
abundance: few; v_gene: TRBV6-1; d_gene: NA; j_gene: TRBJ2-5; CDR3aa: CASSDPWSGQETQYF; CDR3nt: TGTGCCAGCAGTGATCCGTGGTCAGGGCAAGAGACCCAGTACTTC
abundance: few; v_gene: TRBV9; d_gene: NA; j_gene: TRBJ1-1; CDR3aa: CASSAQTENTEAFF; CDR3nt: TGTGCCAGCAGCGCCCAGACAGAGAACACTGAAGCTTTCTTT
abundance: few; v_gene: TRBV4-3; d_gene: NA; j_gene: TRBJ1-1; CDR3aa: CASSQLIRAEAFF; CDR3nt: TGCGCCAGCAGCCAACTCATTAGGGCTGAAGCTTTCTTT
abundance: many; v_gene: TRBV3-1; d_gene: NA; j_gene: TRBJ1-1; CDR3aa: CASSQSGRTTEAFF; CDR3nt: TGTGCCAGCAGCCAATCGGGTCGGACCACTGAAGCTTTCTTT
abundance: few; v_gene: TRBV28; d_gene: NA; j_gene: TRBJ2-3; CDR3aa: CASRVQHSTDTQYF; CDR3nt: TGTGCCAGCAGAGTCCAGCACAGCACAGATACGCAGTATTTT
abundance: few; v_gene: TRBV6-5; d_gene: TRBD1; j_gene: TRBJ1-2; CDR3aa: CASSLQGDDGYTF; CDR3nt: TGTGCCAGCAGTCTACAGGGGGATGATGGCTACACCTTC
abundance: many; v_gene: TRBV7-6; d_gene: NA; j_gene: TRBJ1-4; CDR3aa: CASSPRRQATNEKLFF; CDR3nt: TGTGCCAGCAGCCCAAGGAGACAGGCAACTAATGAAAAACTGTTTTTT
abundance: NA; v_gene: TRBV7-2; d_gene: NA; j_gene: TRBJ1-1; CDR3aa: CASSFIDAGIGTEAFF; CDR3nt: TGTGCCAGCAGCTTTATAGACGCAGGGATTGGCACTGAAGCTTTCTTT
abundance: few; v_gene: TRBV10-3; d_gene: TRBD2; j_gene: TRBJ2-1; CDR3aa: CAISAAGVNEQFF; CDR3nt: TGTGCCATCAGTGCCGCGGGAGTCAATGAGCAGTTCTTC
abundance: NA; v_gene: TRBV4-2; d_gene: TRBD2; j_gene: TRBJ2-1; CDR3aa: CASSRRGGLAGVNEQFF; CDR3nt: TGTGCCAGCAGCCGAAGAGGGGGACTAGCGGGAGTTAATGAGCAGTTCTTC
abundance: few; v_gene: TRBV20-1; d_gene: NA; j_gene: TRBJ1-2; CDR3aa: CSARDPGTYGYTF; CDR3nt: TGCAGTGCTAGAGATCCGGGTACTTATGGCTACACCTTC
abundance: many; v_gene: TRBV27; d_gene: NA; j_gene: TRBJ2-1; CDR3aa: CASSLLVGRSYNEQFF; CDR3nt: TGTGCCAGCAGTTTGTTGGTTGGAAGGTCCTACAATGAGCAGTTCTTC
abundance: few; v_gene: TRBV29-1; d_gene: NA; j_gene: TRBJ1-2; CDR3aa: CSVESQTGGYTF; CDR3nt: TGCAGCGTTGAGTCTCAGACCGGAGGCTACACCTTC
abundance: few; v_gene: TRBV3-1; d_gene: NA; j_gene: TRBJ2-1; CDR3aa: CASSQDKGRSYNEQFF; CDR3nt: TGTGCCAGCAGCCAAGATAAGGGGCGCTCCTACAATGAGCAGTTCTTC
abundance: many; v_gene: TRBV11-1; d_gene: TRBD1; j_gene: TRBJ2-1; CDR3aa: CASSLGTGGAIFHGGNEQFF; CDR3nt: TGTGCCAGCAGCTTAGGGACAGGGGGCGCGATCTTCCATGGGGGAAATGAGCAGTTCTTC
abundance: many; v_gene: TRBV2; d_gene: TRBD1; j_gene: TRBJ1-5; CDR3aa: CASGQGQGNQPQHF; CDR3nt: TGTGCCAGCGGACAAGGACAGGGGAACCAGCCCCAGCATTTT
abundance: many; v_gene: TRBV20-1; d_gene: NA; j_gene: TRBJ2-1; CDR3aa: CSARDRGGPSYNEQFF; CDR3nt: TGCAGTGCTAGAGATAGGGGGGGTCCTTCCTACAATGAGCAGTTCTTC
abundance: NA; v_gene: TRBV29-1; d_gene: TRBD1; j_gene: TRBJ1-2; CDR3aa: CSVLTGEAFYYGYTF; CDR3nt: TGCAGCGTGTTGACAGGGGAAGCTTTCTACTATGGCTACACCTTC
abundance: few; v_gene: TRBV18; d_gene: NA; j_gene: TRBJ1-5; CDR3aa: CASSPSPAASQPQHF; CDR3nt: TGTGCCAGCTCACCATCACCGGCGGCTTCGCAGCCCCAGCATTTT
abundance: NA; v_gene: TRBV5-1; d_gene: NA; j_gene: TRBJ2-2; CDR3aa: CASSLALGELFF; CDR3nt: TGCGCCAGCAGCTTGGCCCTAGGGGAGCTGTTTTTT
abundance: many; v_gene: TRBV4-3; d_gene: NA; j_gene: TRBJ2-4; CDR3aa: CASSQDGLAKNIQYF; CDR3nt: TGCGCCAGCAGCCAAGATGGACTAGCCAAAAACATTCAGTACTTC
abundance: many; v_gene: TRBV5-1; d_gene: TRBD2; j_gene: TRBJ2-7; CDR3aa: CASSSTSGRAYEQYF; CDR3nt: TGCGCCAGCAGCTCAACTAGCGGGAGGGCCTACGAGCAGTACTTC
abundance: many; v_gene: TRBV6-5; d_gene: NA; j_gene: TRBJ1-4; CDR3aa: CASSFSGTRGGKLFF; CDR3nt: TGTGCCAGCAGCTTCTCCGGCACCAGGGGAGGAAAACTGTTTTTT
abundance: many; v_gene: TRBV7-9; d_gene: NA; j_gene: TRBJ2-2; CDR3aa: CASNFLSSGHGELFF; CDR3nt: TGTGCCAGCAACTTTCTCTCGAGCGGGCACGGGGAGCTGTTTTTT
abundance: NA; v_gene: TRBV7-2; d_gene: NA; j_gene: TRBJ2-1; CDR3aa: CASSLASGNYNEQFF; CDR3nt: TGTGCCAGCAGCTTAGCGAGCGGAAACTACAATGAGCAGTTCTTC
abundance: many; v_gene: TRBV12-3/TRBV12-4; d_gene: TRBD1; j_gene: TRBJ2-7; CDR3aa: CASNYRGYDEQYF; CDR3nt: TGTGCCAGCAACTACAGGGGGTACGACGAGCAGTACTTC
abundance: NA; v_gene: TRBV18; d_gene: NA; j_gene: TRBJ2-7; CDR3aa: CASSPTQYEQYF; CDR3nt: TGTGCCAGCTCACCAACACAGTACGAGCAGTACTTC
abundance: many; v_gene: TRBV28; d_gene: TRBD1; j_gene: TRBJ1-2; CDR3aa: CASSGPTGRGYTF; CDR3nt: TGTGCCAGCAGTGGACCGACAGGGCGCGGCTACACCTTC
abundance: few; v_gene: TRBV29-1; d_gene: NA; j_gene: TRBJ1-2; CDR3aa: CSAARASDYGYTF; CDR3nt: TGCAGCGCCGCTAGGGCTTCCGACTATGGCTACACCTTC
abundance: few; v_gene: TRBV21-1; d_gene: NA; j_gene: TRBJ2-7; CDR3aa: CASSKAVGTSSYEQYF; CDR3nt: TGTGCCAGCAGCAAAGCTGTCGGGACTAGCTCCTACGAGCAGTACTTC
abundance: few; v_gene: TRBV10-3; d_gene: TRBD2; j_gene: TRBJ2-7; CDR3aa: CAISDGTSGGEQYF; CDR3nt: TGTGCCATCAGTGATGGAACTAGCGGTGGGGAGCAGTACTTC
abundance: many; v_gene: TRBV6-1; d_gene: NA; j_gene: TRBJ2-5; CDR3aa: CASRPEVAQETQYF; CDR3nt: TGTGCCAGCAGACCCGAGGTAGCCCAAGAGACCCAGTACTTC
abundance: few; v_gene: TRBV20-1; d_gene: TRBD2; j_gene: TRBJ2-1; CDR3aa: CSASTWGLASYNEQFF; CDR3nt: TGCAGTGCCTCAACATGGGGACTAGCGAGCTACAATGAGCAGTTCTTC
abundance: NA; v_gene: TRBV27; d_gene: NA; j_gene: TRBJ2-7; CDR3aa: CASALQLTHMEQYF; CDR3nt: TGTGCCAGCGCCCTGCAGCTAACCCATATGGAGCAGTACTTC
abundance: few; v_gene: TRBV4-2; d_gene: TRBD2; j_gene: TRBJ2-1; CDR3aa: CASSQSRGRDEQFF; CDR3nt: TGTGCCAGCAGCCAATCCCGGGGGAGGGATGAGCAGTTCTTC
abundance: NA; v_gene: TRBV28; d_gene: TRBD1; j_gene: TRBJ2-7; CDR3aa: CASSFDPGQGLFAEQYF; CDR3nt: TGTGCCAGCAGTTTTGATCCGGGACAGGGCCTCTTCGCCGAGCAGTACTTC
abundance: many; v_gene: TRBV20-1; d_gene: NA; j_gene: TRBJ1-1; CDR3aa: CSAPEDSLTEAFF; CDR3nt: TGCAGTGCTCCCGAGGACAGTCTCACTGAAGCTTTCTTT